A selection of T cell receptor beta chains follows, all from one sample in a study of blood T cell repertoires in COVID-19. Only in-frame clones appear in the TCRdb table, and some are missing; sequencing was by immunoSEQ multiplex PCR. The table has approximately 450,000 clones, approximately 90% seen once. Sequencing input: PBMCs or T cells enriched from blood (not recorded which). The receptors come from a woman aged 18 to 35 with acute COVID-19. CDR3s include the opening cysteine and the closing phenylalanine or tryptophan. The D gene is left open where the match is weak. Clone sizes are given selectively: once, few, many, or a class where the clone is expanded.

TGTGCCACCAGTTGGGGGCACCAAGAGACCCAGTACTTC	CATSWGHQETQYF	TRBJ2-5	TRBV15	NA	NA
TGTGCCAGCAGCTTAGAGATAGGCAATCAGCCCCAGCATTTT	CASSLEIGNQPQHF	TRBJ1-5	TRBV7-8	NA	NA
TGTGCCAGCAGCCCCGTTAGGTGGCGGGAGGGCACGGATGAGCAGTTCTTC	CASSPVRWREGTDEQFF	TRBJ2-1	TRBV7-9	TRBD2	NA
TGTGCCAGCAGTGAATATAACAGTGGGAACACTGAAGCTTTCTTT	CASSEYNSGNTEAFF	TRBJ1-1	TRBV25-1	NA	NA
TGTGCCAGCAGGAGCAGGGACAGGGCGAACACTGAAGCTTTCTTT	CASRSRDRANTEAFF	TRBJ1-1	TRBV6-6	TRBD1	NA
TGTGCCATCAGTGATGGACAGGGACGGGAAAAACTGTTTTTT	CAISDGQGREKLFF	TRBJ1-4	TRBV10-3	TRBD1	NA
TGTGCCAGCAGCTTGGCCTTGAGCAGGGGAGAGACCCAGTACTTC	CASSLALSRGETQYF	TRBJ2-5	TRBV5-4	NA	NA
TGTGCCAGCAGCCCAGATGCCTTGGGCTTCCGAGAGACCCAGTACTTC	CASSPDALGFRETQYF	TRBJ2-5	TRBV7-8	NA	NA
TGTGCCAGCAGCTTGGGGTTCAACGGGTATTTT	CASSLGFNGYF	TRBJ1-3	TRBV5-8	NA	NA
TGTGCCAGCAGCTTAGGGGAGGCCTCCTATGGCTACACCTTC	CASSLGEASYGYTF	TRBJ1-2	TRBV7-2	NA	NA
TGTGCCAGCAGCCCGGGACAGGGGTACACTGAAGCTTTCTTT	CASSPGQGYTEAFF	TRBJ1-1	TRBV14	TRBD1	NA
TGTGCCAGCAGTGACCCCGGGACAGGGGCTAGCACTGAAGCTTTCTTT	CASSDPGTGASTEAFF	TRBJ1-1	TRBV25-1	TRBD1	NA
TGTGCCAGCAGTTCTCCGGGAGAGGCGATAGATACGCAGTATTTT	CASSSPGEAIDTQYF	TRBJ2-3	TRBV6-5	NA	NA
TGTGCCAGCAGCCAAAACACAAACACTGAAGCTTTCTTT	CASSQNTNTEAFF	TRBJ1-1	TRBV14	NA	NA
TGTGCCATCAGTGAGGGTGCGTTACAAGAGACCCAGTACTTC	CAISEGALQETQYF	TRBJ2-5	TRBV10-3	NA	NA
TGTGCCAGCAGACAAGAACCCGGGACCCAGTACTTC	CASRQEPGTQYF	TRBJ2-5	TRBV3-1/TRBV3-2	NA	NA
TGCGCCAGCAGCTTCAGGTCGGCAGGCAAAGAGACCCAGTACTTC	CASSFRSAGKETQYF	TRBJ2-5	TRBV5-1	NA	once
TGTGCCAGCAGTTTACAGGGAAACACCATATATTTT	CASSLQGNTIYF	TRBJ1-3	TRBV28	NA	NA
TGTGCCAGCAGCGCCCCTACCGGGACAGGGGGCGCGTACGGCTATGGCTACACCTTC	CASSAPTGTGGAYGYGYTF	TRBJ1-2	TRBV9	TRBD1	NA
TGTGCCAGCAGCTTGCCCCCAGAAGGACGGGATTTT	CASSLPPEGRDF	TRBJ1-4	TRBV5-8	NA	NA
TGTGCCAGCTCACAGGCCCGGGCCGGGAATAATTCACCCCTCCACTTT	CASSQARAGNNSPLHF	TRBJ1-6	TRBV18	NA	NA
TGTGCCAGCAGTGCCGGTGGGGGCGGGAGAGAGACCCAGTACTTC	CASSAGGGGRETQYF	TRBJ2-5	TRBV2	NA	NA
TGCGCCAGCAGCCAAGATCCAAGCGACCAAGAGACCCAGTACTTC	CASSQDPSDQETQYF	TRBJ2-5	TRBV4-1	NA	NA
TGTGCCAGCAGTACCAGGGTGAATGGCTACACCTTC	CASSTRVNGYTF	TRBJ1-2	TRBV6-5	NA	NA
TGTGCCAGCTCACCACGAGCGGGGGGACAAGAGACCCAGTACTTC	CASSPRAGGQETQYF	TRBJ2-5	TRBV18	TRBD2	NA
TGTGCCACCAGCAGAGGAGAGATGGCAACTAATGAAAAACTGTTTTTT	CATSRGEMATNEKLFF	TRBJ1-4	TRBV15	NA	NA
TGTGCCAGCAGCCGTCCGGGACTCTCGGTAGATGAGCAGTTCTTC	CASSRPGLSVDEQFF	TRBJ2-1	TRBV3-1/TRBV3-2	NA	few
TGTGCCAGCAGCCCAAAAGCGGGGATAAACACCGGGGAGCTGTTTTTT	CASSPKAGINTGELFF	TRBJ2-2	TRBV9	TRBD2	NA
TGTGCCAGCTCACCACGACCTACACGGGACACCGGGGAGCTGTTTTTT	CASSPRPTRDTGELFF	TRBJ2-2	TRBV18	NA	NA
TGTGCCAGCAGTGAATTTGGGACAGGGGGCACAGATACGCAGTATTTT	CASSEFGTGGTDTQYF	TRBJ2-3	TRBV6-1	TRBD1	NA
TGTGCCTGGAGTGTACATAGACGGAGCTCCTATAATTCACCCCTCCACTTT	CAWSVHRRSSYNSPLHF	TRBJ1-6	TRBV30	NA	NA
TGCGCCAGCAGCCAAGGGGGCGGCTTCTCCTACGAGCAGTACTTC	CASSQGGGFSYEQYF	TRBJ2-7	TRBV4-1	NA	once
TGTGCCAGCAGTAAAGTATTCACACGACAGGGGGCAAACTATGGCTACACCTTC	CASSKVFTRQGANYGYTF	TRBJ1-2	TRBV6-1	TRBD1	NA
TGCGCCAGCAGCTTGGGACAGGGGCACTATGGCTACACCTTC	CASSLGQGHYGYTF	TRBJ1-2	TRBV5-1	TRBD1	NA
TGTGCCAGCAGCCCAGGGGCCTCCTACAATGAGCAGTTCTTC	CASSPGASYNEQFF	TRBJ2-1	TRBV7-9	NA	few
TGTGCCAGCACACAGGGGAGCTCTGGAAACACCATATATTTT	CASTQGSSGNTIYF	TRBJ1-3	TRBV9	TRBD1	NA
TGTGCCAGCAGTGAGGGGACAGGGTGGCAAGAGACCCAGTACTTC	CASSEGTGWQETQYF	TRBJ2-5	TRBV2	TRBD1	NA
TGTGCCAGCCAGGTGACCTTTAACTATGGCTACACCTTC	CASQVTFNYGYTF	TRBJ1-2	TRBV28	NA	NA
TGTGCCAGCAGTTACTCATCGGGATCCGGGGAGCTGTTTTTT	CASSYSSGSGELFF	TRBJ2-2	TRBV6-5	NA	NA
TGTGCCAGCAGCTTAGCTTCCGGGACAGATCACACCGGGGAGCTGTTTTTT	CASSLASGTDHTGELFF	TRBJ2-2	TRBV7-2	TRBD1	NA
TGTGCCAGCAGCTTAATGTCTAGTAATGAGCAGTTCTTC	CASSLMSSNEQFF	TRBJ2-1	TRBV7-9	NA	NA